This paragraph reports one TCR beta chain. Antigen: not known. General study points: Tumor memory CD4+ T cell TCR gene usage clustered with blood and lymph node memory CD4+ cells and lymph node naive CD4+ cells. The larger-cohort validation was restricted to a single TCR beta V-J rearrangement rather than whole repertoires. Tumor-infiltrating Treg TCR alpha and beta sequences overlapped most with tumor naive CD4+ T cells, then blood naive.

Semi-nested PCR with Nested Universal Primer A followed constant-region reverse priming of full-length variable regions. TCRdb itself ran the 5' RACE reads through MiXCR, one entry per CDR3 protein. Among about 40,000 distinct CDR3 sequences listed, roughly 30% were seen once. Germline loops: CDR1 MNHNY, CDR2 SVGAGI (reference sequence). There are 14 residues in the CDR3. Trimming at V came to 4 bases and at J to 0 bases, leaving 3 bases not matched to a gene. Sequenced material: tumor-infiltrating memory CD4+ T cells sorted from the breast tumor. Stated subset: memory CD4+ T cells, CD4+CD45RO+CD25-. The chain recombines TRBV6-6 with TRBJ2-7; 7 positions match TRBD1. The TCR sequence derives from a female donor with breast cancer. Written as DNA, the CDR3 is TGTGCCAGCAGTTGGAGGACAGGCTCCTACGAGCAGTACTTC. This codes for CASSWRTGSYEQYF.